The subject of this entry is one TCR beta chain. The antigen is unknown. This specimen comes from a study of identical twins. Study-level points and caveats: Abundant beta clonotypes from cord blood had fewer insertions, unlike memory repertoires, which showed none. Twin-shared out-of-frame alpha sequences were enriched for low generation probability.

A single record per CDR3 protein comes from TCRdb applying MiXCR to the 5' RACE reads. The sample lists 450,000 or so distinct CDR3 sequences, around 18% occurring once. The CDR3 is 12 amino acids. The germline V gene encodes CDR1 DFQATT and CDR2 SNEGSKA (reference sequence). The sample taken for sequencing was naive T cells sorted from blood. The chain has TRBV20-1 and TRBJ2-7; D perhaps matches TRBD1 (5 bases). The receptor comes from a man aged 50 to 59 in good health. CDR3 coding DNA: TGCAGCGGTACTGACAGCGCGAGAGAGCAGTACTTC. Its protein is CSGTDSAREQYF.